This TCR beta chain was captured in a study of technical replicates of blood from several donors. After removal of 5 bases from V and 5 bases from J, the junction contained 8 bases not matched to a gene. Germline V gene lookup returns CDR1 MNHEY and CDR2 SMNVEV (reference sequence). The CDR3 is 15 residues long. Some clones are missing from TCRdb's copy, which holds only in-frame ones; the method was immunoSEQ multiplex PCR. Of fewer than 100,000 clones in the sample, 95% to 98% were seen once. The chain recombines TRBV27 with TRBJ2-3; TRBD1 matches 9 bases. The sequence was collected from a human donor in good health. The sequenced sample consisted of T cells isolated from PBMCs. DNA of the CDR3: TGTGCCAGCAGTCCCCTTATGGGACAGGGAGATACGCAGTATTTT. This codes for CASSPLMGQGDTQYF.